The rows below give T cell receptor beta chains drawn from one sample of a study of identical twins. TCRdb redid the calling of the 5' RACE reads with MiXCR, one entry per CDR3 protein. The sample gives fewer than 550,000 distinct CDR3 sequences, about 16% of which show up once; 0.35% to 0.45% is in the top ten. These same data were also listed under a study on yellow fever vaccine responses in identical twins.

What was sequenced was CD4+ T cells sorted from blood. The receptors come from a woman under 30 in good health. CDR3s include the opening cysteine and the closing phenylalanine or tryptophan. A D gene is named only where the DNA matches it firmly. Size is omitted from some rows. Given values are once, few, many or a class for expanded clones.

d_gene	abundance	len	v_gene	j_gene	CDR3aa	CDR3nt
TRBD2	NA	15	TRBV20-1	TRBJ2-2	CSARDAGGRTGELFF	TGCAGTGCTAGAGATGCGGGAGGGCGAACCGGGGAGCTGTTTTTT
NA	few	15	TRBV20-1	TRBJ1-5	CSAIEALYSNQPQHF	TGCAGTGCTATCGAAGCCCTTTATAGCAATCAGCCCCAGCATTTT
TRBD1	few	15	TRBV3-1	TRBJ2-3	CASSVPGQGRDTQYF	TGTGCCAGCAGCGTACCGGGACAGGGGCGAGATACGCAGTATTTT
NA	few	16	TRBV6-5	TRBJ2-3	CASSNGADSAADTQYF	TGTGCCAGCAGTAACGGGGCGGACAGCGCCGCAGATACGCAGTATTTT
TRBD1	few	16	TRBV11-2	TRBJ1-4	CASRYSRGTENEKLFF	TGTGCCAGCAGATATAGTCGTGGGACAGAGAATGAAAAACTGTTTTTT
NA	NA	18	TRBV3-1	TRBJ2-2	CASSQGTRQTVNTGELFF	TGTGCCAGCAGCCAAGGCACCCGGCAGACCGTTAACACCGGGGAGCTGTTTTTT
NA	few	14	TRBV18	TRBJ2-5	CASFKGPGQETQYF	TGTGCCAGCTTCAAAGGACCAGGGCAAGAGACCCAGTACTTC
TRBD2	NA	20	TRBV3-1	TRBJ2-1	CASSQDWASGSGRAYNEQFF	TGTGCCAGCAGCCAAGATTGGGCTAGCGGGAGCGGCAGGGCCTACAATGAGCAGTTCTTC
TRBD1	few	13	TRBV5-5	TRBJ2-7	CASSYGQGLEQYF	TGTGCCAGCAGCTATGGACAGGGATTGGAGCAGTACTTC
TRBD1	NA	13	TRBV10-3	TRBJ2-5	CAITRGQAETQYF	TGTGCCATCACCAGGGGGCAGGCGGAGACCCAGTACTTC
TRBD2	few	16	TRBV24-1	TRBJ2-2	CATSDATSGRTGELFF	TGTGCCACCAGTGATGCGACTAGCGGGAGAACCGGGGAGCTGTTTTTT
TRBD1	few	18	TRBV28	TRBJ2-3	CASSRQGKLSVFADTQYF	TGTGCCAGCAGTCGACAGGGCAAACTATCGGTATTTGCAGATACGCAGTATTTT
TRBD1	many	15	TRBV5-1	TRBJ2-2	CASSLDRGQTGELFF	TGCGCCAGCAGCCTAGACAGGGGTCAGACCGGGGAGCTGTTTTTT
NA	few	14	TRBV5-1	TRBJ2-7	CASSLDFPSYEQYF	TGCGCCAGCAGCCTTGATTTCCCTTCCTACGAGCAGTACTTC
TRBD2	few	19	TRBV5-6	TRBJ2-1	CASSNFLIYSGRPDNEQFF	TGTGCCAGCAGCAACTTCCTAATCTATAGCGGGAGGCCGGACAATGAGCAGTTCTTC
TRBD2	NA	17	TRBV28	TRBJ2-2	CASSFFSGGTSTGELFF	TGTGCCAGCAGTTTTTTTAGCGGGGGGACGAGCACCGGGGAGCTGTTTTTT
TRBD1	few	15	TRBV29-1	TRBJ2-2	CSVPGQGADTGELFF	TGCAGCGTGCCGGGACAGGGTGCGGACACCGGGGAGCTGTTTTTT
NA	NA	15	TRBV2	TRBJ1-5	CASRTREGGGQPQHF	TGTGCCAGCAGGACAAGGGAGGGTGGGGGTCAGCCCCAGCATTTT
TRBD2	NA	15	TRBV10-1	TRBJ2-7	CASSEGTSGNYEQYF	TGCGCCAGCAGTGAGGGGACTAGCGGAAACTACGAGCAGTACTTC
TRBD1	few	16	TRBV3-1	TRBJ2-3	CASSPYPDRSTDTQYF	TGTGCCAGCAGCCCTTACCCGGACAGGAGCACAGATACGCAGTATTTT
NA	few	19	TRBV21-1	TRBJ2-3	CASSKDELGTGGNTDTQYF	TGTGCCAGCAGCAAAGATGAACTCGGGACAGGGGGAAACACAGATACGCAGTATTTT
NA	NA	13	TRBV29-1	TRBJ2-2	CSVEGAWTGELFF	TGCAGCGTTGAGGGGGCTTGGACCGGGGAGCTGTTTTTT
TRBD1	few	15	TRBV3-1	TRBJ1-4	CASSGQGVANEKLFF	TGTGCCAGCAGCGGACAGGGGGTGGCTAATGAAAAACTGTTTTTT
NA	few	13	TRBV20-1	TRBJ2-5	CSARGSVMETQYF	TGCAGTGCTAGAGGGTCAGTCATGGAGACCCAGTACTTC
TRBD2	few	16	TRBV20-1	TRBJ2-5	CSARGQRDYRQETQYF	TGCAGTGCTAGAGGTCAAAGGGACTATAGACAAGAGACCCAGTACTTC
NA	NA	13	TRBV29-1	TRBJ1-5	CSVAWGQNQPQHF	TGCAGCGTCGCATGGGGGCAGAATCAGCCCCAGCATTTT
TRBD2	NA	15	TRBV5-1	TRBJ2-1	CASSKGTSGSGEQFF	TGCGCCAGCAGCAAGGGGACTAGCGGGAGTGGTGAGCAGTTCTTC
NA	many	15	TRBV28	TRBJ1-1	CASSFRKGLGTEAFF	TGTGCCAGCAGTTTTCGGAAGGGATTAGGCACTGAAGCTTTCTTT
TRBD2	few	16	TRBV7-2	TRBJ2-7	CASSQAALAASYEQYF	TGTGCCAGCAGCCAGGCGGCACTAGCGGCCTCCTACGAGCAGTACTTC
TRBD2	NA	13	TRBV27	TRBJ2-1	CASHDGRAAEQFF	TGTGCCAGTCATGACGGGAGGGCCGCTGAGCAGTTCTTC
TRBD1	NA	14	TRBV20-1	TRBJ1-3	CSAQDRITGNTIYF	TGCAGTGCTCAGGACAGGATAACTGGAAACACCATATATTTT
NA	NA	15	TRBV10-3	TRBJ2-2	CAISDSGANTGELFF	TGTGCTATCAGTGATTCTGGGGCGAACACCGGGGAGCTGTTTTTT
NA	few	16	TRBV11-2	TRBJ2-2	CASSSTTGFRTGELFF	TGTGCCAGCAGCTCTACCACAGGGTTTCGGACCGGGGAGCTGTTTTTT
NA	NA	15	TRBV20-1	TRBJ2-2	CSAREEGIGTGELFF	TGCAGTGCTAGAGAAGAGGGGATTGGGACCGGGGAGCTGTTTTTT
NA	few	13	TRBV18	TRBJ2-3	CASSPLDLDTQYF	TGTGCCAGCTCACCATTGGACCTAGATACGCAGTATTTT
NA	NA	15	TRBV20-1	TRBJ1-5	CSANRGALGNQPQHF	TGCAGTGCTAATCGGGGGGCGCTGGGCAATCAGCCCCAGCATTTT
TRBD1	NA	17	TRBV12-3/TRBV12-4	TRBJ2-2	CASTDFPRTGQTGELFF	TGTGCCAGCACCGATTTCCCCCGGACAGGCCAAACCGGGGAGCTGTTTTTT
NA	few	13	TRBV3-1	TRBJ2-3	CASSQVNTDTQYF	TGTGCCAGCAGCCAAGTGAACACAGATACGCAGTATTTT
NA	NA	13	TRBV14	TRBJ2-5	CASCRASGETQYF	TGTGCCAGCTGTCGCGCGTCGGGGGAGACCCAGTACTTC
TRBD1	few	14	TRBV9	TRBJ1-1	CASSWGTGVAEAFF	TGTGCCAGCAGCTGGGGGACAGGGGTGGCTGAAGCTTTCTTT
TRBD2	few	18	TRBV12-3/TRBV12-4	TRBJ2-3	CASSFGLRGRGSTDTQYF	TGTGCCAGCAGTTTCGGCCTACGCGGGAGGGGCAGCACAGATACGCAGTATTTT
NA	few	15	TRBV6-1	TRBJ2-3	CASSIRDWNTDTQYF	TGTGCCAGCAGTATCCGGGACTGGAACACAGATACGCAGTATTTT
TRBD1	NA	14	TRBV5-1	TRBJ2-7	CASSSGTATYEQYF	TGCGCCAGCAGCTCGGGGACAGCGACCTACGAGCAGTACTTC
TRBD1	NA	16	TRBV20-1	TRBJ2-1	CSARDSTGGGYNEQFF	TGCAGTGCTAGAGACTCCACAGGGGGCGGGTACAATGAGCAGTTCTTC
NA	few	14	TRBV5-5	TRBJ1-1	CASSLRVEGTEAFF	TGTGCCAGCAGCTTGAGGGTCGAAGGGACTGAAGCTTTCTTT
TRBD1	NA	15	TRBV28	TRBJ1-2	CASSGTGGALRGYTF	TGTGCCAGCAGTGGGACAGGGGGCGCGTTGCGTGGCTACACCTTC
TRBD2	many	14	TRBV29-1	TRBJ2-1	CSVRTSGSPNEQFF	TGCAGCGTCCGGACTAGCGGGAGCCCCAATGAGCAGTTCTTC